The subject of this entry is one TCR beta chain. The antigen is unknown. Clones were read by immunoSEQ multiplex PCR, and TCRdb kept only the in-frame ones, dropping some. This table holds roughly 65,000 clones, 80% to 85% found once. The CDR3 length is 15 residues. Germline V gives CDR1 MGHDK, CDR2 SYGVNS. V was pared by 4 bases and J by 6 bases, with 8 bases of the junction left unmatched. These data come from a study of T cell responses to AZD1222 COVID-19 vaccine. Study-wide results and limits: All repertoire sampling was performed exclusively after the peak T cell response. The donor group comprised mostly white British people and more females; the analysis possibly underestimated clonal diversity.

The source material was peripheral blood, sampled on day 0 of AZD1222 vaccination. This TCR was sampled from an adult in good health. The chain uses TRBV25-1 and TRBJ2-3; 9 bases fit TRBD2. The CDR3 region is CASSGGGGARDTQYF. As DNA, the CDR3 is TGTGCCAGCAGTGGAGGCGGGGGGGCCCGGGATACGCAGTATTTT. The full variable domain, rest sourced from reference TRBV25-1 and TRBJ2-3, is EADIYQTPRYLVIGTGKKITLECSQTMGHDKMYWYQQDPGMELHLIHYSYGVNSTEKGDLSSESTVSRIRTEHFPLTLESARPSHTSQYLCASSGGGGARDTQYFGPGTRLTVL.